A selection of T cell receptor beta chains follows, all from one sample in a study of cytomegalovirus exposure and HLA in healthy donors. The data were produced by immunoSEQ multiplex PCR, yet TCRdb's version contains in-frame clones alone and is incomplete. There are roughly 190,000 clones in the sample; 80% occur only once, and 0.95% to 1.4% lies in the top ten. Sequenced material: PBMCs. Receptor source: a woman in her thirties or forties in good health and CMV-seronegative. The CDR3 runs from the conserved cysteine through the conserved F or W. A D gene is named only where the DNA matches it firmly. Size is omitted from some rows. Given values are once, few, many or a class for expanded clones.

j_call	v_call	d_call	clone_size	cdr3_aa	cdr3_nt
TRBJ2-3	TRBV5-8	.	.	CASSLAGPTDTQYF	TGTGCCAGCAGCTTGGCAGGGCCCACAGATACGCAGTATTTT
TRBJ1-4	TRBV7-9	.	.	CASSLASGNEKLFF	TGTGCCAGCAGCTTAGCGTCCGGTAATGAAAAACTGTTTTTT
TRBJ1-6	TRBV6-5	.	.	CASTPEGFPSPLHF	TGTGCCAGCACTCCGGAGGGGTTTCCTTCACCCCTCCACTTT
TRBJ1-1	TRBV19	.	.	CASSIARGANTEAFF	TGTGCCAGTAGTATTGCGCGGGGTGCGAACACTGAAGCTTTCTTT
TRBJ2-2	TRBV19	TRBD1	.	CASSTPGQAPGTSTGELFF	TGTGCCAGTAGTACTCCGGGACAGGCCCCCGGGACTTCCACCGGGGAGCTGTTTTTT
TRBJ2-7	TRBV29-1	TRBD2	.	CSVERTRSEQYF	TGCAGCGTTGAAAGGACTAGGAGCGAGCAGTACTTC
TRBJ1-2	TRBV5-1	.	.	CASSLGEVQTGYTF	TGCGCCAGCAGCCTCGGGGAGGTTCAAACTGGCTACACCTTC
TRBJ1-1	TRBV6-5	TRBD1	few	CASSRQGGTSEAFF	TGTGCCAGCAGCAGACAGGGGGGAACGTCTGAAGCTTTCTTT
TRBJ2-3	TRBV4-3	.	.	CASSQDTGYTQYF	TGCGCCAGCAGCCAAGATACCGGGTATACGCAGTATTTT
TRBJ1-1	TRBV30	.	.	CAWALTTLNTEAFF	TGTGCCTGGGCTCTAACTACATTGAACACTGAAGCTTTCTTT
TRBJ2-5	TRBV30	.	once	CAWSIRNGAQETQYF	TGTGCCTGGAGTATTCGGAATGGGGCCCAAGAGACCCAGTACTTC
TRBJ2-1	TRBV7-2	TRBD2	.	CASSLMSSGRRREQFF	TGTGCCAGCAGCTTAATGAGCAGCGGGAGAAGGAGGGAGCAGTTCTTC
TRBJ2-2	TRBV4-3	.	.	CASSLYTTEAGELFF	TGCGCCAGCAGCCTTTATACCACCGAGGCCGGGGAGCTGTTTTTT
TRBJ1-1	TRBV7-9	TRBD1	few	CASSFWTGGWNTEAFF	TGTGCCAGCAGCTTCTGGACAGGGGGCTGGAACACTGAAGCTTTCTTT
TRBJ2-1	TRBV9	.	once	CAGSVESSSDEQFF	TGTGCCGGCAGCGTAGAGTCTAGTTCCGATGAGCAGTTCTTC
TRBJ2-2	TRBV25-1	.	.	CASSEVGSRGSGELFF	TGTGCCAGCAGTGAGGTGGGCTCTCGAGGGTCCGGGGAGCTGTTTTTT
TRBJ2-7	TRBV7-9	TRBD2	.	CASSASSGSYEQYF	TGTGCCAGCAGCGCATCTAGCGGGAGCTACGAGCAGTACTTC
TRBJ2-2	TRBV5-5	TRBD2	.	CASSLEPSGTGELFF	TGTGCCAGCAGCTTGGAGCCTAGCGGGACCGGGGAGCTGTTTTTT
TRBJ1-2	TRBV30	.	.	CAWSVGEVNGYTF	TGTGCCTGGAGTGTGGGGGAGGTCAATGGCTACACCTTC
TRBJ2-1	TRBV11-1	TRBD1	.	CASSSGDRVGEQFF	TGTGCCAGCAGCTCCGGGGACAGGGTGGGTGAGCAGTTCTTC
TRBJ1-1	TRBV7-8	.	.	CASSTVRYTEAFF	TGTGCCAGCAGCACAGTGCGATACACTGAAGCTTTCTTT
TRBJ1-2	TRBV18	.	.	CASSLRDTPQVRYYGYTF	TGTGCCAGCTCACTTCGGGACACCCCTCAGGTTCGGTACTATGGCTACACCTTC
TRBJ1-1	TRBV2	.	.	CASSVGVGGEAFF	TGTGCCAGCAGTGTAGGGGTCGGGGGGGAAGCTTTCTTT
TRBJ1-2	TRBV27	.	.	CASSQGQGLGYTF	TGTGCCAGCAGCCAAGGGCAGGGTTTAGGCTACACCTTC
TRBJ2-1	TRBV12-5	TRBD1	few	CASGLGDRVGSYNEQFF	TGTGCTAGTGGTTTGGGTGACAGGGTGGGCTCCTACAATGAGCAGTTCTTC